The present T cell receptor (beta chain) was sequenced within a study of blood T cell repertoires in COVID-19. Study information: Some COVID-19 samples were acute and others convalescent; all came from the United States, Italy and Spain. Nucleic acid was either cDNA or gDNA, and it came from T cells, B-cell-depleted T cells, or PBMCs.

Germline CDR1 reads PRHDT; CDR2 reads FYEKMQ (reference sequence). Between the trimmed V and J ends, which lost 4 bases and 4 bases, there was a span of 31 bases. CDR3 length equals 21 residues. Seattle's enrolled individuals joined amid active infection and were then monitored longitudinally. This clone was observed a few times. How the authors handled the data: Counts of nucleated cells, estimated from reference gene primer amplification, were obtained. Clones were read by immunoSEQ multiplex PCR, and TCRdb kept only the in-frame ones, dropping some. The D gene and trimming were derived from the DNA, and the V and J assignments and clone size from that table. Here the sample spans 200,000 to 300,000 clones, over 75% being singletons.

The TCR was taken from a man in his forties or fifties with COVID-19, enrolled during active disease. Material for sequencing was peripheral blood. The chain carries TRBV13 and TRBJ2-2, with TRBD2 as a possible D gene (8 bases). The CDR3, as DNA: TGTGCCAGCAGCTCAGCAGAACGACAGGGTTGGATAGCGGGGACCACCGGGGAGCTGTTTTTT. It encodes CASSSAERQGWIAGTTGELFF.